This paragraph covers one TCR beta chain sequence. Its antigen is still unknown. The method was immunoSEQ multiplex PCR; TCRdb's version includes in-frame clones alone and lacks a portion of them. The data hold some 5,000 clones, with about 96% observed a single time. The data were taken from a study of tumor-infiltrating lymphocytes in localized non-small cell lung cancer. Study results and limitations: Higher tumor T cell infiltration than in uninvolved lung was supported by TCRbeta sequencing.

This sequence originates from a human donor with non-small cell lung cancer. Sequenced sample: uninvolved lung tissue not adjacent to the tumor.

CDR3 sequence: CASRTGGPQETQYF. Here the CDR3 DNA reads TGTGCCAGCAGGACAGGGGGCCCCCAAGAGACCCAGTACTTC. The gene calls are TRBV10-3 and TRBJ2-5; 11 positions agree with TRBD1. The trim removed 10 bases at V and 1 base at J, leaving 5 bases unmatched. Germline V lookup: CDR1 ENHRY, CDR2 SYGVKD. This CDR3 region has 14 residues.